This T cell receptor beta chain is drawn from a study of blood T cell repertoires in COVID-19. Study as a whole: Nucleic acid was either cDNA or gDNA, and it came from T cells, B-cell-depleted T cells, or PBMCs.

There are 17 residues in the CDR3. V lost 4 bases to trimming and J lost 8 bases; unmatched junction nucleotides: 9. CDR1 and CDR2 (germline): SGHNT, YENEEA. The method was immunoSEQ multiplex PCR; TCRdb's version includes in-frame clones alone and lacks a portion of them. The sample has 200,000 to 250,000 clones; approximately 83% are singletons. The gene calls are TRBV11-3 and TRBJ2-1, with 15 bases aligning to TRBD2. The sample comprised peripheral blood. The receptor comes from a woman aged 30 to 39 who had recovered from COVID-19. As DNA, the CDR3 is TGTGCCAGCAGCTCGGCTTGGGGACTAGCGGGGGGCTATGAGCAGTTCTTC. It yields the protein CASSSAWGLAGGYEQFF.